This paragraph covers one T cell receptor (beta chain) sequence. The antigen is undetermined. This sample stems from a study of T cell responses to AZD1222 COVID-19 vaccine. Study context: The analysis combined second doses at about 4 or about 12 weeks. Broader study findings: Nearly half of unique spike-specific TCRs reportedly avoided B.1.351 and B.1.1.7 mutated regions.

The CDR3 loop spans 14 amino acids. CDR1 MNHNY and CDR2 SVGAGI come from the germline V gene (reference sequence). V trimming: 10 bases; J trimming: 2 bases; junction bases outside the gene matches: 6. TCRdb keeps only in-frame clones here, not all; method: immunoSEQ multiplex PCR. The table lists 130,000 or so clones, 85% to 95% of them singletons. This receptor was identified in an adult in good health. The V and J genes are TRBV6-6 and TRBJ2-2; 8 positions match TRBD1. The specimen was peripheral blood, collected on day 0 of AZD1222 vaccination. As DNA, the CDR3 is TGTGCCACCCAGGGGGCGGCTAACACCGGGGAGCTGTTTTTT. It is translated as CATQGAANTGELFF.